Listed below are T cell receptor beta chains from one sample, sequenced in a study of shared clonotypes between healthy human individuals. Measured with immunoSEQ multiplex PCR; TCRdb has only the in-frame clones, and not every one. Among about 2 million clones listed, about 94% were seen once. Input material: naive CD8+ T cells sorted from blood. These receptors came from a man between 18 and 35 years old in good health. Both conserved end residues are part of each CDR3. D genes are given only for firm matches. The listing skips clone size in some rows; elsewhere it reads once, few, many or a size class.

d_call j_call clone_size v_call cdr3_nt cdr3_aa
- TRBJ2-1 - TRBV28 TGTGCCAGCAGTTTCTACGGGAGAGGGTACAATGAGCAGTTCTTC CASSFYGRGYNEQFF
- TRBJ2-7 - TRBV9 TGTGCCAGCAGCCCCCGAGGGGCGGATTCCTACGAAGTGCAGTACTTC CASSPRGADSYEVQYF
- TRBJ1-5 - TRBV5-6 TGTGCCAGCAGCTTAGGGGGAGGAAGCAATCAGCCCCAGCATTTT CASSLGGGSNQPQHF
- TRBJ1-5 few TRBV19 TGTGCCAGTAGTCTGACAGAGTATAGCAATCAGCCCCAGCATTTT CASSLTEYSNQPQHF
- TRBJ2-7 - TRBV10-1 TGCGCCAGCAGTGAAGGTGGGCCCTCCTACGAGCAGTACTTC CASSEGGPSYEQYF
TRBD1 TRBJ1-2 - TRBV6-5 TGTGCCAGCAGCCCCGACAGGGTCTATGGCTACACCTTC CASSPDRVYGYTF
- TRBJ1-1 - TRBV7-9 TGTGCCAGCAGCTTAGATGCTACACAACCTGAAGCTTTCTTT CASSLDATQPEAFF
- TRBJ2-3 - TRBV7-9 TGTGCCAGCAGCATCCGGTCGACCCTGGCGGATACGCAGTATTTT CASSIRSTLADTQYF
TRBD1 TRBJ1-5 - TRBV2 TGTGCCAGCAGTGAATCGGGACAGGGAGTCAATCAGCCCCAGCATTTT CASSESGQGVNQPQHF
- TRBJ1-1 - TRBV13 TGTGCCAGCAGCAGCTTAGTGGCAGGCCTGAACACTGAAGCTTTCTTT CASSSLVAGLNTEAFF
TRBD2 TRBJ2-7 - TRBV4-1 TGCGCCAGCACCCACTGGGCGGGGGGCGCCTACGAGCAGTACTTC CASTHWAGGAYEQYF
- TRBJ2-1 - TRBV30 TGTGCCTGGAGTCAGGGGCACTCCTACAATGAGCAGTTCTTC CAWSQGHSYNEQFF
- TRBJ2-7 - TRBV6-5 TGTGCCAGCAGTCCGTTTAGGTCAGGACTCTACGAGCAGTACTTC CASSPFRSGLYEQYF
TRBD1 TRBJ2-5 once TRBV6-6 TGTGCCAGCAGCAAGGACAGGGGGAGAGAGACCCAGTACTTC CASSKDRGRETQYF
TRBD1 TRBJ1-5 - TRBV5-8 TGTGCCAGCAGCTTGGCTAACAGGGGGCCGAGGAATCAGCCCCAGCATTTT CASSLANRGPRNQPQHF
TRBD1 TRBJ2-7 - TRBV6-5 TGTGCCAGCAGTAAGGACAGGGCCTACGAGCAGTACTTC CASSKDRAYEQYF